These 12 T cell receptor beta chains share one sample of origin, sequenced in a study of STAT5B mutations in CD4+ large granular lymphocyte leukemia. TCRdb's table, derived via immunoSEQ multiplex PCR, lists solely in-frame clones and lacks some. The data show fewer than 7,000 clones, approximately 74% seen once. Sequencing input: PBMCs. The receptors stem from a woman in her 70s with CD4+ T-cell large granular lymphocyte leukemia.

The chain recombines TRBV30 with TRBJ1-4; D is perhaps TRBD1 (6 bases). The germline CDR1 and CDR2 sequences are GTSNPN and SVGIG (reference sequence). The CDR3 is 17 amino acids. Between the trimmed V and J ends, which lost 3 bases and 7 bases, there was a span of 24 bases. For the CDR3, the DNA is TGTGCCTGGAGCGGAGACCCGAGGCAGGGGCGGGCTGAAAAACTGTTTTTT. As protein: CAWSGDPRQGRAEKLFF. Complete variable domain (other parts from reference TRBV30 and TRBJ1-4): SQTIHQWPATLVQPVGSPLSLECTVEGTSNPNLYWYRQAAGRGLQLLFYSVGIGQISSEVPQNLSASRPQDRQFILSSKKLLLSDSGFYLCAWSGDPRQGRAEKLFFGSGTQLSVL.

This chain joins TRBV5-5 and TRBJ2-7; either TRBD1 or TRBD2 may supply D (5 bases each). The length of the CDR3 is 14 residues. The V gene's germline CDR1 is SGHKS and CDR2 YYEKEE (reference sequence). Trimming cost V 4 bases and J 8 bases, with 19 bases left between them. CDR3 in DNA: TGTGCCAGCAGCCCCGGGACGGCGAGGGTGAAGCAGTACTTC. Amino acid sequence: CASSPGTARVKQYF.

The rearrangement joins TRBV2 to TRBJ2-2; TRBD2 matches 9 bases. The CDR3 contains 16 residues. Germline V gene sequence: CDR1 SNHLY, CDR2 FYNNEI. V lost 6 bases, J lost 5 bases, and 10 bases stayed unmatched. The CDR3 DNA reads TGTGCCAGCAGCCAAGGGGCGGGAGGGTGGACCGGGGAGCTGTTTTTT. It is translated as CASSQGAGGWTGELFF.

CDR3 residues: CASRRGQGNTEAFF. The CDR3 nucleotides are TGCGCCAGCAGGAGAGGACAGGGGAACACTGAAGCTTTCTTT. The V call is TRBV5-1, the J call TRBJ1-1; 8 nucleotides agree with TRBD1. V lost 5 bases and J lost 1; bases outside the gene matches: 4. This CDR3 region has 14 residues. The germline CDR1 and CDR2 sequences are SGHRS and YFSETQ.

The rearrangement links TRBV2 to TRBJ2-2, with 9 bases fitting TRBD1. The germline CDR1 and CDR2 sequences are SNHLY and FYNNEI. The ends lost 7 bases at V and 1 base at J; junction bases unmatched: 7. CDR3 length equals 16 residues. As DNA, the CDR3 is TGTGCCAGCAACCCGACGGGACAGGGGAACACCGGGGAGCTGTTTTTT. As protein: CASNPTGQGNTGELFF. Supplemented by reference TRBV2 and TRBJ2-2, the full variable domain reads EPEVTQTPSHQVTQMGQEVILRCVPISNHLYFYWYRQILGQKVEFLVSFYNNEISEKSEIFDDQFSVERPDGSNFTLKIRSTKLEDSAMYFCASNPTGQGNTGELFFGEGSRLTVL.

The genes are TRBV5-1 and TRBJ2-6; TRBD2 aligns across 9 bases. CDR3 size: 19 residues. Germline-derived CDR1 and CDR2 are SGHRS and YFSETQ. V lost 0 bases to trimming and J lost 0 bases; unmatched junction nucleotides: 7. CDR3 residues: CASSLGPAGGTSGANVLTF. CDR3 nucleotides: TGCGCCAGCAGCTTGGGGCCAGCGGGAGGTACCTCTGGGGCCAACGTCCTGACTTTC.

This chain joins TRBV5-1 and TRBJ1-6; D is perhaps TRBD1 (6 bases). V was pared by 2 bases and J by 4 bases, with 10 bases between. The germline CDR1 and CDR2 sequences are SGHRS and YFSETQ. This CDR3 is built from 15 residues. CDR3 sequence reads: CASSFLTGYNSPLHF. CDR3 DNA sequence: TGCGCCAGCAGCTTCCTTACAGGGTATAATTCACCCCTCCACTTT.

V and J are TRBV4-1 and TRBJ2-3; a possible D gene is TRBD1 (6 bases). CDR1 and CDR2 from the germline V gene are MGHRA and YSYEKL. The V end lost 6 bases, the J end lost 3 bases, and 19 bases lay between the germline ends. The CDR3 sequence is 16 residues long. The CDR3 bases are TGCGCCAGCAGTCGAAGAGGGAGCAGGGGAACAGATACGCAGTATTTT. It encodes CASSRRGSRGTDTQYF.

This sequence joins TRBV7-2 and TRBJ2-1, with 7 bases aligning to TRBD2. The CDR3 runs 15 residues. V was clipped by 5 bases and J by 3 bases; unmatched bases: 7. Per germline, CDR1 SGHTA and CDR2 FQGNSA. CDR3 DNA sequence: TGTGCCAGCAGCCCTAAGACTAGCAGCTACAATGAGCAGTTCTTC. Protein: CASSPKTSSYNEQFF.

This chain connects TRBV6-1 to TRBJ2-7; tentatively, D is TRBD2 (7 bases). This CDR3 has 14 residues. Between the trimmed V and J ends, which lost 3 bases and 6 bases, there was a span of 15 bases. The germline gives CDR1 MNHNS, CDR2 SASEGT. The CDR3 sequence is CASSEGGGRSEQYF. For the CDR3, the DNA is TGTGCCAGCAGTGAGGGAGGGGGGCGCAGCGAGCAGTACTTC.

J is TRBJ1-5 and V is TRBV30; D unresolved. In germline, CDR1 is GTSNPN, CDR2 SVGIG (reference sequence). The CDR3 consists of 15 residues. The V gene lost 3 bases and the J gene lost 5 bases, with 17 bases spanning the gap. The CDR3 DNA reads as TGTGCCTGGAGCTTCGCTAGGAGTTCGGATCAGCCCCAGCATTTT. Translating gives CAWSFARSSDQPQHF.

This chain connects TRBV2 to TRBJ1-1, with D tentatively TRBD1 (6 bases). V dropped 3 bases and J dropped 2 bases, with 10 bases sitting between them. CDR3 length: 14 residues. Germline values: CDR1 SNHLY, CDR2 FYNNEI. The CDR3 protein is CASSDRTVNTEAFF. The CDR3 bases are TGTGCCAGCAGTGATCGGACAGTAAACACTGAAGCTTTCTTT. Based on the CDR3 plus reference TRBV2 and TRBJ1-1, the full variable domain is EPEVTQTPSHQVTQMGQEVILRCVPISNHLYFYWYRQILGQKVEFLVSFYNNEISEKSEIFDDQFSVERPDGSNFTLKIRSTKLEDSAMYFCASSDRTVNTEAFFGQGTRLTVV.